The count of the clone carrying this T cell receptor beta chain is one. The sample comes from a study of blood T cell repertoires in COVID-19. Background on the study: From T cells, B-cell-depleted T cells, or PBMCs came the material, which was cDNA or gDNA.

Methods used by the authors: How many nucleated cells were present was estimated from reference gene primer amplification. TCRdb's copy holds only in-frame clones and misses some; the assay was immunoSEQ multiplex PCR. The DNA gave D and trimming, while V, J and clone size come from that table. The sample shows approximately 34,000 clones, approximately 93% of them seen only once. V was clipped by 3 bases and J by 0 bases, with 9 bases between them. The V gene's germline CDR1 is LNHDA and CDR2 SQIVND (reference sequence). The CDR3 extends over 15 amino acids. V is TRBV19 and J is TRBJ1-5; D call uncertain. This sequence was found in a man aged 55 to 70 with acute or convalescent COVID-19. The material sequenced was peripheral blood. For the CDR3, the DNA is TGTGCCAGTAGTATGTTAAGAGGTAGCAATCAGCCCCAGCATTTT. It yields the protein CASSMLRGSNQPQHF.